This passage covers 13 T cell receptor beta chains from one sample sequenced in a study of blood T cell repertoires in COVID-19. Sequencing was performed with immunoSEQ multiplex PCR; in TCRdb, only in-frame clones are kept and a portion is missing. The table lists nearly 350,000 clones, around nine tenths of them singletons. The sample consisted of peripheral blood. Source of these receptors: a young woman who had recovered from COVID-19.

The V call is TRBV19, the J call TRBJ1-4; weak D call: TRBD1 (5 bases). Germline CDR1 and CDR2: LNHDA and SQIVND (reference sequence). The CDR3 is 15 residues long. V lost 5 bases, J lost 4 bases, and 14 bases lay in between. CDR3 loop: CASSPRQNLNEKLFF. Written as DNA, the CDR3 is TGTGCCAGTAGTCCCAGACAGAACCTTAATGAAAAACTGTTTTTT.

This chain connects TRBV6-2 or TRBV6-3 to TRBJ2-1; 9 positions agree with TRBD2. Trimming took 3 bases from V and 2 from J; bases not matched to a gene: 8. Germline CDR1 MNHEY, CDR2 SVGEGT. The CDR3 contains 17 residues. CDR3 loop: CASSYLGQREAYNEQFF. The CDR3 DNA reads TGTGCCAGCAGTTATCTTGGCCAGCGGGAGGCCTACAATGAGCAGTTCTTC.

The rearrangement uses TRBV19 and TRBJ2-1, with 10 bases matching TRBD2. CDR3 length equals 15 residues. Trimming took 5 bases from V and 7 from J; bases not matched to a gene: 8. Germline-derived CDR1 and CDR2 are LNHDA and SQIVND (reference sequence). The CDR3 reads CASSSAGGPGNEQFF. The DNA for the CDR3 is TGTGCCAGTAGTTCAGCGGGAGGGCCGGGGAATGAGCAGTTCTTC.

The chain joins TRBV29-1 to TRBJ1-2, with 8 bases fitting TRBD1. J was trimmed by 5 bases and V by 7 bases; bases with no gene match: 12. CDR3 length equals 14 residues. Germline V gene lookup returns CDR1 SQVTM and CDR2 ANQGSEA. CDR3 residues: CSAIPADRAYGYTF. The CDR3 DNA follows: TGCAGCGCGATCCCGGCGGACAGGGCGTATGGCTACACCTTC. The full variable domain, in which reference TRBV29-1 and TRBJ1-2 provide the parts outside the CDR3, is SAVISQKPSRDICQRGTSLTIQCQVDSQVTMMFWYRQQPGQSLTLIATANQGSEATYESGFVIDKFPISRPNLTFSTLTVSNMSPEDSSIYLCSAIPADRAYGYTFGSGTRLTVV.

The sample holds one count of this clone. Distinct nucleotide sequences in the sample also encode this CDR3. V is TRBV5-1 and J is TRBJ2-1; 14 bases map to TRBD2. Germline V gene lookup returns CDR1 SGHRS and CDR2 YFSETQ. This CDR3 comprises 17 residues. Losses at the gene ends were 3 bases for V and 0 bases for J; bases not matched to a gene: 2. The CDR3, as DNA: TGCGCCAGCAGCTCGGGGACTAGCGGGAGCTCCTACAATGAGCAGTTCTTC. It translates to CASSSGTSGSSYNEQFF.

This clone occurred once. The chain carries TRBV7-9 and TRBJ2-1; 10 nucleotides line up with TRBD1. This CDR3 has 15 amino acids. Per germline, CDR1 SEHNR and CDR2 FQNEAQ (reference sequence). V shed 5 bases, J shed 4 bases, and the junction held 5 bases outside the gene matches. The CDR3 DNA follows: TGTGCCAGCAGCAAGCTGGGACAGGGGTACAATGAGCAGTTCTTC. Translating it yields CASSKLGQGYNEQFF.

The chain combines TRBV5-1 with TRBJ1-6; 9 bases fit TRBD1. Germline V gene sequence: CDR1 SGHRS, CDR2 YFSETQ. The V gene end was trimmed by 7 bases and the J gene end by 11 bases; junction bases not matched to a gene: 7. The CDR3 contains 13 residues. The CDR3 region is CASSGQGWPPLHF. The CDR3 coding sequence is TGCGCCAGCTCGGGACAGGGATGGCCACCCCTCCACTTT.

The rearrangement uses TRBV21-1 and TRBJ2-4; the table's D call TRBD2 went unverified against the DNA. TRBV21-1 is a pseudogene segment. This CDR3 has 17 amino acids. DNA for the CDR3: TGTGCCAGCAGCAAAATTACCGAAGCGGGGGTCAAAAACATTCAGTACTTC. It codes for CASSKITEAGVKNIQYF.

With respect to this clone: Other nucleotide sequences from this sample produce the same CDR3. The V gene is TRBV5-1, the J gene TRBJ2-1; 13 bases map to TRBD2. V lost 4 bases, J lost 7 bases, and 5 bases stayed unmatched. This CDR3 is 15 amino acids long. Germline V CDR1 and CDR2: SGHRS, YFSETQ. CDR3 DNA: TGCGCCAGCAGCCCCGGACTAGCGGGAGTGAATGAGCAGTTCTTC. Protein product: CASSPGLAGVNEQFF.

The genes are TRBV9 and TRBJ1-2; a possible D gene is TRBD1 (6 bases). Deletions cut 2 bases from V and 8 bases from J, with 19 bases between. The CDR3 sequence is 15 residues long. Per the germline V gene, CDR1 is SGDLS and CDR2 is YYNGEE. CDR3 protein: CASSVTGTNGEGYTF. Written as DNA, the CDR3 is TGTGCCAGCAGCGTTACCGGGACAAACGGGGAGGGCTACACCTTC.

Here the CDR3 reads CASRLELAQGPYV. CDR3 in DNA: TGTGCCAGCCGCCTTGAGTTGGCGCAGGGGCCGTACGTC. The rearrangement joins TRBV2 to TRBJ2-7, with a tentative D call TRBD1 (6 bases). Germline V gives CDR1 SNHLY, CDR2 FYNNEI. This CDR3 comprises 13 residues. V was cut by 8 bases and J by 12 bases, with 23 bases left in between.

DNA for the CDR3: TGTGCCAGCAGCGCGAGCGGGAGTGGAGGTGAGACCCAGTACTTC. It specifies CASSASGSGGETQYF. This chain links TRBV9 with TRBJ2-5; 8 bases match TRBD2. This CDR3 is 15 amino acids long. Germline V gene sequence: CDR1 SGDLS, CDR2 YYNGEE. V lost 3 bases and J lost 5; bases outside the gene matches: 9.

The CDR3 loop is CASSLLGLAGFQETQYF. CDR3 coding DNA: TGCGCCAGCAGCTTGCTCGGACTAGCGGGCTTCCAAGAGACCCAGTACTTC. J is TRBJ2-5 and V is TRBV5-1; TRBD2 matches 11 bases. Germline assignment: CDR1 SGHRS and CDR2 YFSETQ. The CDR3 runs to 17 residues. V lost 1 base to trimming and J lost 1 base; unmatched junction nucleotides: 6.